Each of the 25 T cell receptor beta chains below was sequenced from the same sample in a study of blood T cell repertoires in COVID-19. Clones were sequenced by immunoSEQ multiplex PCR, and TCRdb holds only the in-frame ones, with some missing. The repertoire holds about 290,000 clones, about 82% seen once, with approximately 4.1% in the top ten. Sequencing input: peripheral blood. These receptors came from a woman aged 45-65 years with active or convalescent COVID-19.

J is TRBJ1-1 and V is TRBV29-1, with 8 bases fitting TRBD1. Germline V lookup: CDR1 SQVTM, CDR2 ANQGSEA. J was trimmed by 6 bases and V by 4 bases; bases with no gene match: 10. This CDR3 has 14 residues. CDR3 DNA: TGCAGCGTTGGGGACAGGCGATTAAACTCTGAAGCTTTCTTT. Protein product: CSVGDRRLNSEAFF.

Concerning this clone itself: One end of the junction fails to match germline, which may point to a read error. This chain joins TRBV28 and TRBJ2-7; a weak D match, TRBD1 (6 bases). The CDR3 sequence is 10 residues long. CDR1 and CDR2 from the germline V gene are MDHEN and SYDVKM. This CDR3 is CASSLQGLGF. The CDR3, as DNA: TGTGCCAGCAGTTTACAGGGGCTGGGCTTC.

The chain recombines TRBV2 with TRBJ2-7; D call uncertain. Germline CDR1 SNHLY, CDR2 FYNNEI. V was trimmed by 0 bases and J by 6 bases, leaving 9 bases between them. The CDR3 has 13 residues. CDR3 nucleotides: TGTGCCAGCAGTGAAGCAAGCGTATCCGAGCAGTACTTC. This translates into CASSEASVSEQYF.

The chain is built from TRBV9 and TRBJ2-1, with TRBD2 matching 12 bases. V lost 0 bases, J lost 9 bases, and 10 bases stayed unmatched. This CDR3 has 17 amino acids. Per the germline V gene, CDR1 is SGDLS and CDR2 is YYNGEE. CDR3 sequence reads: CASSVDPPSGRAPEQFF. The CDR3 nucleotides read TGTGCCAGCAGCGTAGATCCCCCTAGCGGGAGGGCCCCTGAGCAGTTCTTC.

The chain employs TRBV6-1 and TRBJ2-7; 9 bases are a match to TRBD1. V lost 3 bases, J lost 4 bases, and 7 bases stayed unmatched. CDR3 length: 15 amino acids. In germline, CDR1 is MNHNS, CDR2 SASEGT. DNA of the CDR3: TGTGCCAGCAGTGACCCCGGGACAGGGACGTACGAGCAGTACTTC. This sequence encodes CASSDPGTGTYEQYF.

The chain couples TRBV28 to TRBJ2-2; 7 bases agree with TRBD1. CDR1 and CDR2 (germline): MDHEN, SYDVKM. The CDR3 length is 19 residues. After removal of 3 bases from V and 2 bases from J, the junction contained 15 bases not matched to a gene. The CDR3 region is CASSLGPFKWDSNTGELFF. In DNA, the CDR3 is TGTGCCAGCAGTTTGGGTCCCTTCAAATGGGACAGTAACACCGGGGAGCTGTTTTTT.

The CDR3 spells CASSTTGSRTEAFF. CDR3 bases: TGTGCCAGTAGTACGACCGGGAGTAGGACTGAAGCTTTCTTT. The chain has TRBV19 and TRBJ1-1; D is unresolved. The V end was cut by 4 bases, the J end by 5 bases, with 14 bases between. CDR1 is LNHDA and CDR2 is SQIVND in the germline V gene (reference sequence). The CDR3 is made up of 14 amino acids.

The chain is built from TRBV12-3 or TRBV12-4 and TRBJ2-1; D ambiguous. The ends were cut back, 6 bases at V and 8 bases at J, with 14 bases in the middle. This CDR3 spans 13 amino acids. CDR3 DNA sequence: TGTGCCAGCAGCCAGATGCGGCTCGATGAGCAGTTCTTC. Translating gives CASSQMRLDEQFF.

This chain joins TRBV7-9 and TRBJ2-2; 8 bases agree with TRBD2. J was trimmed by 5 bases and V by 4 bases; bases with no gene match: 6. This CDR3 spans 15 amino acids. Germline values: CDR1 SEHNR, CDR2 FQNEAQ (reference sequence). CDR3 coding DNA: TGTGCCAGCAGCTCGAGCGGGAGAGGGACCGGGGAGCTGTTTTTT. It translates to CASSSSGRGTGELFF.

This chain links TRBV9 with TRBJ1-2; 7 nucleotides align to TRBD1. The V gene's germline CDR1 is SGDLS and CDR2 YYNGEE. The CDR3 is made up of 15 amino acids. With 0 bases clipped from V and 3 bases from J, the junction kept 5 bases outside the gene matches. CDR3 DNA sequence: TGTGCCAGCAGCGTAGGGGACAGAGATTACTATGGCTACACCTTC. Its protein product is CASSVGDRDYYGYTF.

In the case of this clone: One end of the junction does not line up with germline, which may come from a read error. Other nucleotide sequences from this sample produce the same CDR3. CDR3 sequence: CASSQGGPVFRPGKSPLHF. CDR3 DNA sequence: TGTGCCAGCAGTCAAGGCGGTCCGGTGTTTAGGCCAGGGAAATCACCCCTCCACTTT. J is TRBJ1-6 and V is TRBV3-1 (or the pseudogene TRBV3-2); possibly TRBD1 for D (5 bases). This CDR3 has 19 amino acids. Germline values: CDR1 LGHDT, CDR2 YNNKEL (reference sequence).

This chain links TRBV19 with TRBJ2-7; 7 bases are a match to TRBD1. Losses at the gene ends were 5 bases for V and 2 bases for J; bases not matched to a gene: 6. CDR1 is LNHDA, CDR2 SQIVND, per germline (reference sequence). The CDR3 sequence is 14 residues long. The CDR3 DNA is TGTGCCAGTAGTCAAACAGGGGAGCCCTACGAGCAGTACTTC. The encoded protein is CASSQTGEPYEQYF.

This chain uses TRBV5-1 with TRBJ2-2; 9 bases line up with TRBD1. This CDR3 is 16 amino acids long. With V trimmed by 4 bases and J by 4 bases, 8 bases remained unmatched. Germline CDR1 SGHRS, CDR2 YFSETQ. CDR3 bases: TGCGCCAGCAGCCCAGGGCCGGGACAGGGCACCGGGGAGCTGTTTTTT. Its protein product is CASSPGPGQGTGELFF.

CDR3 coding DNA: TGCGCCAGCAGCCCACTAGCGGTACGCACAGATACGCAGTATTTT. Protein: CASSPLAVRTDTQYF. The gene calls are TRBV5-1 and TRBJ2-3, with TRBD2 identical over 8 bases. Germline assignment: CDR1 SGHRS and CDR2 YFSETQ. V lost 4 bases, J lost 1 base, and 5 bases stayed unmatched. The CDR3 sequence is 15 residues long.

The chain combines TRBV5-4 with TRBJ2-3; D is unresolved. Germline V lookup: CDR1 SGHNT, CDR2 YYREEE (reference sequence). CDR3 length: 15 amino acids. Trimming removed 0 bases from V and 2 bases from J, with 10 bases in between. The CDR3 DNA sequence: TGTGCCAGCAGCTTGGCCGCGGCCTACACAGATACGCAGTATTTT. Translating it yields CASSLAAAYTDTQYF. Full variable domain (rest looked up from reference TRBV5-4 and TRBJ2-3): ETGVTQSPTHLIKTRGQQVTLRCSSQSGHNTVSWYQQALGQGPQFIFQYYREEENGRGNFPPRFSGLQFPNYSSELNVNALELDDSALYLCASSLAAAYTDTQYFGPGTRLTVL.

This clone was seen many times. The rearrangement joins TRBV29-1 to TRBJ1-2; D gene unclear. The germline V and J ends were trimmed by 5 bases and 4 bases, with 11 bases remaining between them. Germline V gene sequence: CDR1 SQVTM, CDR2 ANQGSEA. The length of the CDR3 is 12 residues. The CDR3 here is CSVRLGPYGYTF. CDR3 coding DNA: TGCAGCGTTAGGCTGGGCCCCTATGGCTACACCTTC.

This sequence joins TRBV6-1 and TRBJ2-7; 10 bases agree with TRBD1. CDR1 MNHNS and CDR2 SASEGT come from the germline V gene. CDR3 length: 15 residues. V was pared by 3 bases and J by 2 bases, with 4 bases of the junction left unmatched. In nucleotides, the CDR3 is TGTGCCAGCAGTGATCGGACAGGGGGTCCCTACGAGCAGTACTTC. It yields the protein CASSDRTGGPYEQYF.

The J gene is TRBJ1-1, the V gene TRBV11-1; TRBD1 matches at 7 bases. The CDR3 length is 16 residues. J lost 1 base, V lost 5 bases, and 10 bases had no gene match. In germline, CDR1 is SGHAT, CDR2 FQDESV (reference sequence). The CDR3 protein is CASSPWTGVANTEAFF. CDR3 nucleotide sequence: TGTGCCAGCAGCCCATGGACAGGAGTAGCGAACACTGAAGCTTTCTTT. Filled out from reference TRBV11-1 and TRBJ1-1, the complete variable domain reads EAEVAQSPRYKITEKSQAVAFWCDPISGHATLYWYRQILGQGPELLVQFQDESVVDDSQLPKDRFSAERLKGVDSTLKIQPAELGDSAMYLCASSPWTGVANTEAFFGQGTRLTVV.

This chain connects TRBV27 to TRBJ1-4; D call uncertain. The CDR3 extends over 12 amino acids. Germline-derived CDR1 and CDR2 are MNHEY and SMNVEV (reference sequence). V was shortened by 2 bases and J by 8 bases, with 6 bases between the two germline ends. The CDR3 protein is CASSLGPEKLFF. CDR3 DNA sequence: TGTGCCAGCAGTTTAGGGCCCGAAAAACTGTTTTTT.

The chain links TRBV27 to TRBJ1-5; the D is unclear. The CDR3 is 13 amino acids. Germline V gene sequence: CDR1 MNHEY, CDR2 SMNVEV (reference sequence). The V end was cut by 5 bases, the J end by 5 bases, with 10 bases between. DNA of the CDR3: TGTGCCAGCAGTGCGGGGTTTTATCAGCCCCAGCATTTT. Amino acid sequence: CASSAGFYQPQHF.

The chain couples TRBV7-9 to TRBJ1-3, with a possible D match to TRBD1 (5 bases). The germline V and J ends were trimmed by 3 bases and 16 bases, with 19 bases remaining between them. The CDR3 extends over 13 amino acids. CDR1 and CDR2 (germline): SEHNR, FQNEAQ (reference sequence). DNA of the CDR3: TGTGCCAGCAGCTTTCCCACTTCCGGCCCAGGGTATTTT. Encoded protein: CASSFPTSGPGYF.

The rearrangement joins TRBV2 to TRBJ1-2, with 8 bases aligning to TRBD1. There are 13 residues in the CDR3. V dropped 7 bases and J dropped 2; count of bases not matched to a gene: 3. Germline loops: CDR1 SNHLY, CDR2 FYNNEI. The CDR3 spells CASIGQGNYGYTF. CDR3 bases: TGTGCCAGCATCGGACAGGGCAACTATGGCTACACCTTC. The complete variable domain, with remaining parts taken from reference TRBV2 and TRBJ1-2, reads EPEVTQTPSHQVTQMGQEVILRCVPISNHLYFYWYRQILGQKVEFLVSFYNNEISEKSEIFDDQFSVERPDGSNFTLKIRSTKLEDSAMYFCASIGQGNYGYTFGSGTRLTVV.

The chain is built from TRBV5-1 and TRBJ2-3; 11 bases map to TRBD2. Germline CDR1 reads SGHRS; CDR2 reads YFSETQ. CDR3 length equals 14 residues. J lost 6 bases, V lost 0 bases, and 0 bases had no gene match. The CDR3 loop is CASSLGLAGDTQYF. The DNA for the CDR3 is TGCGCCAGCAGCTTGGGACTAGCGGGGGATACGCAGTATTTT. Looking up the rest from reference TRBV5-1 and TRBJ2-3 gives the full variable domain: KAGVTQTPRYLIKTRGQQVTLSCSPISGHRSVSWYQQTPGQGLQFLFEYFSETQRNKGNFPGRFSGRQFSNSRSEMNVSTLELGDSALYLCASSLGLAGDTQYFGPGTRLTVL.

This chain links TRBV25-1 with TRBJ1-2; 10 nucleotides line up with TRBD1. The CDR3 length is 15 residues. The junction had 3 bases not matched to a gene; V was cut back by 1 base and J by 4 bases. Germline-derived CDR1 and CDR2 are MGHDK and SYGVNS. CDR3 DNA: TGTGCCAGCAGTGAATTTGGACAGGGGGGCTATGGCTACACCTTC. It specifies CASSEFGQGGYGYTF.

This clone was seen more than once but under ten times. This rearrangement joins TRBV28 to TRBJ2-3, with TRBD1 matching 7 bases. CDR3 size: 13 residues. Per the germline V gene, CDR1 is MDHEN and CDR2 is SYDVKM. V trimming: 5 bases; J trimming: 5 bases; junction bases outside the gene matches: 4. CDR3 loop: CASSAGDRDTQYF. CDR3 nucleotides: TGTGCCAGCAGTGCCGGGGACAGAGATACGCAGTATTTT.